The text below deals with one T cell receptor beta chain. Antigen: not known. The data stem from a study of cytomegalovirus exposure and HLA in healthy donors. Whole-study results and caveats: Published work reported that the classifier diagnosed cytomegalovirus status with high specificity and sensitivity.

Data came from immunoSEQ multiplex PCR; TCRdb stores just in-frame clones and leaves some out. Among about 280,000 clones listed, over 75% were seen once. Germline CDR1 and CDR2: MNHNY and SVGAGI (reference sequence). This CDR3 spans 11 amino acids. Trimming removed 8 bases at V and 0 bases at J, with 4 bases between. This sequence originates from a woman younger than 35 in good health and CMV-seronegative. This sequence joins TRBV6-6 and TRBJ1-1; D gene ambiguous. Sequencing input: PBMCs. CDR3 region: CASFLNTEAFF. For the CDR3, the DNA is TGTGCCAGCTTCTTGAACACTGAAGCTTTCTTT.